This T cell receptor beta chain was found in a study of regulatory T cells in long-lasting Graves disease. Looking at the study overall: To qualify as persistent, Graves' disease required over 5 years of antithyroid drugs with positive TSH receptor antibodies. Study results and limitations: Persistent Graves' patients possessed reduced TCR diversity relative to recently diagnosed ones. When disease was persistent, TRBV28, TRBJ1-2 and TRBJ2-5 were the favored segments.

CDR3 size: 12 residues. Trimming shortened V by 3 bases and J by 0 bases, and 3 bases separated the two germline ends. Germline CDR1 MDHEN, CDR2 SYDVKM. The TCR beta library used iRepertoire HTBI primers with Arm-PCR amplification of CDR3. As handled by the study authors: Samples jointly harbored fewer than 70 TRBV and more than eleven TRBJ segments. Using its own MiXCR run on the multiplex PCR reads, TCRdb lists one record per CDR3 protein. TCRdb's processing, not the authors' own work, is the source of the V and J calls. Found here are roughly 450,000 distinct CDR3 sequences, roughly a quarter of them singletons; the top ten hold roughly 26%. The time point here: persistent/refractory GD, antithyroid drugs over 5 years with positive TRAb. The TCR library was made from RNA that had been extracted from PBMCs in TRIzol. This clonotype was seen ten or more times. Its antigen is not known.

The sequence was collected from a female donor with Graves disease. The V call is TRBV28, the J call TRBJ2-7; D gene uncertain. This material consisted of peripheral blood mononuclear cells (PBMCs), taken when the disease was refractory, from a patient treated with antithyroid drugs. The CDR3 nucleotides read TGTGCCAGCAGTTTCCGCTCCTACGAGCAGTACTTC. As protein: CASSFRSYEQYF.